What follows describes a single TCR beta chain. Its matching antigen is unknown. Assay: immunoSEQ multiplex PCR; the TCRdb copy retains only in-frame clones and omits some. Of a few million clones in the sample, 95% were seen once. The CDR3 is 16 residues long. CDR1 and CDR2 (germline): GTSNPN, SVGIG (reference sequence). Between the trimmed V and J ends, which lost 3 bases and 3 bases, there was a span of 20 bases. This record belongs to a study of shared clonotypes between healthy human individuals. Study-level points and caveats: Unshared clonotypes carried lower generation probabilities than those common to all four donors.

Sequencing was carried out using naive CD4+ T cells sorted from blood. Sample subset: CD45RA+ positively selected. The J gene is TRBJ1-2, the V gene TRBV30; no definite D call. The receptor was derived from a man between 18 and 35 years old in good health. CDR3 loop: CAWRVKTRRFDYGYTF. The DNA of the CDR3 is TGTGCCTGGAGGGTAAAGACCCGTCGTTTCGACTATGGCTACACCTTC.